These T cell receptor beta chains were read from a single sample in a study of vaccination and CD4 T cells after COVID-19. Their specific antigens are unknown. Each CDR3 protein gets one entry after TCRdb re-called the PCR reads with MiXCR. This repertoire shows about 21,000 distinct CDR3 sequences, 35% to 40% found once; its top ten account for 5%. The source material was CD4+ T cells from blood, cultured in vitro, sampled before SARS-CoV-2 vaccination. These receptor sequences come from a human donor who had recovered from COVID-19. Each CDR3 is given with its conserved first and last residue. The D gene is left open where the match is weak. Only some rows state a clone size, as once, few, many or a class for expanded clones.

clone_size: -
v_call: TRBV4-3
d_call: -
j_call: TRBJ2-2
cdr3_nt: TGCGCCAGCAGCCAAGGTTCTTTGGACGGTCCCACCGGGGAGCTGTTTTTT
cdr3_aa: CASSQGSLDGPTGELFF

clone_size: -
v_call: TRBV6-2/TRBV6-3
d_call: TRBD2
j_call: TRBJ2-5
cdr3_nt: TGTGCCAGCAGATCTTGGGGACTAGCGGGAGGTCTGGGGGAGACCCAGTACTTC
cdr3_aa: CASRSWGLAGGLGETQYF

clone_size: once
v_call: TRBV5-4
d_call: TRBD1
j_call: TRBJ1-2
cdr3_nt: TGTGCCAGCAGCTTCGACAGGGGACGTGGCTACACCTTC
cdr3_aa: CASSFDRGRGYTF

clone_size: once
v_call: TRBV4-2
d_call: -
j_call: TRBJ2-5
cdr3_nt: TGTGCCAGCAGCCAAAGAGGAGGGGGGCCCTACCTCCAAGAGACCCAGTACTTC
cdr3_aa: CASSQRGGGPYLQETQYF

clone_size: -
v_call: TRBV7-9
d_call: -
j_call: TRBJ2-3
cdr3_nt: TGTGCCAGCAGCGGCCGGGGCACAGATACGCAGTATTTT
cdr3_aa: CASSGRGTDTQYF

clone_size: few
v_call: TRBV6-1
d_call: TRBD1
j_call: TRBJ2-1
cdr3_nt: TGTGCCAGCAGTCAGACAGGGGTAAACAATGAGCAGTTCTTC
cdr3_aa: CASSQTGVNNEQFF

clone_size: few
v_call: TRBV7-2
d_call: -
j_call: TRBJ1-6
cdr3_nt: TGTGCCAGCAGCTTAGGGCGGTACGGGTATTCACCCCTCCACTTT
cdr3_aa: CASSLGRYGYSPLHF

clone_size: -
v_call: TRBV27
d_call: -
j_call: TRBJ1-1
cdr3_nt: TGTGCCAGCAGCCACACGTGGGACACTGAAGCTTTCTTT
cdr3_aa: CASSHTWDTEAFF

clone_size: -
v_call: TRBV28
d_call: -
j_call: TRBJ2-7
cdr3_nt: TGTGCCAGCAGTCCCGGGACCCCTGTTAGGGAGCAGTACTTC
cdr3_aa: CASSPGTPVREQYF

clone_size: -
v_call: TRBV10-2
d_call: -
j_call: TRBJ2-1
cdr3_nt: TGCGCCAGCAGTAGGGCTAGTCAGGCGTATGAGCAGTTCTTC
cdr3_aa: CASSRASQAYEQFF

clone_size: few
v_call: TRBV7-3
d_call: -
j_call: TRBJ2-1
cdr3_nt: TGTGCCAGCAGCTTAGCCTTGGGAAATGCCTACAATGAGCAGTTCTTC
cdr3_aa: CASSLALGNAYNEQFF

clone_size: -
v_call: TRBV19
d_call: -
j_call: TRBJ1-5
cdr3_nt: TGTGCCAGTAGTATCAGACATAATAGCAATCAGCCCCAGCATTTT
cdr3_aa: CASSIRHNSNQPQHF

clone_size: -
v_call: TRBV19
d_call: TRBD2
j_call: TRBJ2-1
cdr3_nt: TGTGCCAGTAGTATGGGGGGGATTGGGAATGAGCAGTTCTTC
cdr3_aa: CASSMGGIGNEQFF

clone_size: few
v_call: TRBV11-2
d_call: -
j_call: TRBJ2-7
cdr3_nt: TGTGCCAGCAGCTTAACTAGCTCATCGGGCGAGCAGTACTTC
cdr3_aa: CASSLTSSSGEQYF

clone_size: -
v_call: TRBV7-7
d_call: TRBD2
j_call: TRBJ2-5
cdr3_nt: TGTGCCAGCAGCTTAGCCTACGGCGGGGGAGAAGAGACCCAGTACTTC
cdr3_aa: CASSLAYGGGEETQYF

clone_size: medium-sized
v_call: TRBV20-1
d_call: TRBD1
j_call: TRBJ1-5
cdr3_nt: TGCAGTGCCGCAATGGGACAGGGGGGCAATCAGCCCCAGCATTTT
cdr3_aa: CSAAMGQGGNQPQHF

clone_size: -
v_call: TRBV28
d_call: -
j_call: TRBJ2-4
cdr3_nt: TGTGCCAGCAGTGGACGGATCCTAGCCAAAAACATTCAGTACTTC
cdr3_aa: CASSGRILAKNIQYF

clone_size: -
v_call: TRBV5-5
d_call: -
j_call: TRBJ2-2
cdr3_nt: TGTGCCAGCAGCTTGGTACGGGGGGCGATAGGCACCGGGGAGCTGTTTTTT
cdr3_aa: CASSLVRGAIGTGELFF

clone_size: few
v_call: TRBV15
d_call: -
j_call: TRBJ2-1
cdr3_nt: TGTGCCACCAGCAGAGATCAATTGACAGGAGACAATGAGCAGTTCTTC
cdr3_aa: CATSRDQLTGDNEQFF

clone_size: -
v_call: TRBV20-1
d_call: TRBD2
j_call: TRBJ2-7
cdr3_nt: TGCAGTGCTGGGCCGTTTAGCGGGGTGCACGAGCAGTACTTC
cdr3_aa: CSAGPFSGVHEQYF

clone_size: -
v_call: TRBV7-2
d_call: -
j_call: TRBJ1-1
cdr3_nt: TGTGCCAGCAGCTCGGGACAAGCGAACACTGAAGCTTTCTTT
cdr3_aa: CASSSGQANTEAFF

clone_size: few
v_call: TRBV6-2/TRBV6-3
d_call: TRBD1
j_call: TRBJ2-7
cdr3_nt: TGTGCCAGCAGAGACAGGGGCCTCTACGAGCAGTACTTC
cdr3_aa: CASRDRGLYEQYF

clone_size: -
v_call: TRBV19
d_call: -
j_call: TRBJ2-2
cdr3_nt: TGTGCCAGTAGTATCGCATTGGGGGAGGCTGTATCGGAGCTGTTTTTT
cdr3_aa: CASSIALGEAVSELFF

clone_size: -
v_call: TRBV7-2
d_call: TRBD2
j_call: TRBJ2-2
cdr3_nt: TGTGCCAGCAGCTTAGATCCGGGAGGGCTCGACACCGGGGAGCTGTTTTTT
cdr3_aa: CASSLDPGGLDTGELFF

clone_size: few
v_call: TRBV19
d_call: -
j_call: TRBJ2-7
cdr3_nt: TGTGCCAGTAGTCGGACTATGTCCTACGAGCAGTACTTC
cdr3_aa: CASSRTMSYEQYF

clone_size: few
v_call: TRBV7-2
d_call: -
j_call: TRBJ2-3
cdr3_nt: TGTGCCAGCTCTACTAGCACAGATACGCAGTATTTT
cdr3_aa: CASSTSTDTQYF

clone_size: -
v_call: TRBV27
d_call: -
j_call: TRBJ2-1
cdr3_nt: TGTGCCAGCAGTTCCACCCAGGCCGGCAATGAGCAGTTCTTC
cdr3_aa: CASSSTQAGNEQFF

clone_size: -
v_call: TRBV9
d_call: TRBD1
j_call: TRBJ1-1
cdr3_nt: TGTGCCAGCAGCGCTAACAGACAGGGGCGCACTGAAGCTTTCTTT
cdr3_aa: CASSANRQGRTEAFF

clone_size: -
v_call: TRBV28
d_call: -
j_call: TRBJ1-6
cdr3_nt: TGTGCCAGCAGTTTAAGTGGGGGGGGCACGAGGAATTCACCCCTCCACTTT
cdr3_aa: CASSLSGGGTRNSPLHF

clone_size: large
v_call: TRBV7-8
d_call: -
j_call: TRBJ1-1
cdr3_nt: TGTGCCAGCAGCTTGAATCGGGGCACTGAAGCTTTCTTT
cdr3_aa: CASSLNRGTEAFF

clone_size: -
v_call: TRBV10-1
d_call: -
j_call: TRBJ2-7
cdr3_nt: TGCGCCAGCAGCCCGGCTCTAGCCTCCTACGAGCAGTACTTC
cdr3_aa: CASSPALASYEQYF

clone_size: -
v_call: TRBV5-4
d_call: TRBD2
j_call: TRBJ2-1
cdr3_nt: TGTGCCAGCAGCTCCGGGACTAGTAATTCAGATGAGCAGTTCTTC
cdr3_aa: CASSSGTSNSDEQFF

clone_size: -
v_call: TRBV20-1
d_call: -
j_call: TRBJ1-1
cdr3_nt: TGCAGTGCTAGAGCTTTGCGGGGAGGGTACACTGAAGCTTTCTTT
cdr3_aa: CSARALRGGYTEAFF

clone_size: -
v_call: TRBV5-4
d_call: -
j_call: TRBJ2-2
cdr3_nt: TGTGCCAGCAGCATAACGAACACCGGGGAGCTGTTTTTT
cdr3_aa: CASSITNTGELFF

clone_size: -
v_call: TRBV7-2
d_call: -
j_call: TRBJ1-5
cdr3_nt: TGCGCCAGCAGCCCCTCTGGGGCGAGTAATCAGCCCCAGCATTTT
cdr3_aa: CASSPSGASNQPQHF

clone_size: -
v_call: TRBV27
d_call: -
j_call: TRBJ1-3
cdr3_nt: TGTGCCAGCAGGGGCGGACGGAGCCCTGGAAACACCATATATTTT
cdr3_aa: CASRGGRSPGNTIYF

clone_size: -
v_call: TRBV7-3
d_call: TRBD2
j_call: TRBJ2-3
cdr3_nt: TGTGCCAGCAGGCAGGGACTAGCGGGTTACACAGATACGCAGTATTTT
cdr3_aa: CASRQGLAGYTDTQYF

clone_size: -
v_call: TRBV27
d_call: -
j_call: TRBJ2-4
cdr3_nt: TGTGCCAGCAGTGCGACAGGTTTTAACATTCAGTACTTC
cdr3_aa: CASSATGFNIQYF

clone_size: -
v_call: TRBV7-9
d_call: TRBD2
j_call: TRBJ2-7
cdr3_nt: TGTGCCAGCAGCTTAGTCGGGGGGAACGAGCAGTACTTC
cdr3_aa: CASSLVGGNEQYF

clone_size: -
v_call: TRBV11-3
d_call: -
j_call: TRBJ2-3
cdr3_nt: TGTGCCAGCAGTTTGGGAGGTGCGGTAGCAGATACGCAGTATTTT
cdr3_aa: CASSLGGAVADTQYF

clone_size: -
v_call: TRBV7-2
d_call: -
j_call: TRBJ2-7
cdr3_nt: TGTGCCAGCAGCAGAACCTTATACGAGCAGTACTTC
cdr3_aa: CASSRTLYEQYF

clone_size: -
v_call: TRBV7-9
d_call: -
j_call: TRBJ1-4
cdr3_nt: TGTGCCAGCAGCTTGGGCCCTGGTAGGGAAAAACTGTTTTTT
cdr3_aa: CASSLGPGREKLFF

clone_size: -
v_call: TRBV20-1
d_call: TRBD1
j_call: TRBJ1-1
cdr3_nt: TGCAGTGCTAGAGATCTTAGACAGGGCCGGGAAGCTTTCTTT
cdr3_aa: CSARDLRQGREAFF

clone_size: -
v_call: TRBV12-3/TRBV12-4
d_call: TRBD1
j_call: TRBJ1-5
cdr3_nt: TGTGCCAGCAGACAGGGGGTGAGTCAGCCCCAGCATTTT
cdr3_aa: CASRQGVSQPQHF

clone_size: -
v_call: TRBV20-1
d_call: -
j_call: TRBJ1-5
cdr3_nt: TGCAGTGCTAGAGATTTGGTGGCCCAGCATTTT
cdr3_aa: CSARDLVAQHF

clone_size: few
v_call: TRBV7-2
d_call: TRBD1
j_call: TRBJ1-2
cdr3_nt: TGTGCCAGCAGCTTAAGTGGCAGGGGGCTGAGGGACTATGGCTACACCTTC
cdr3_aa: CASSLSGRGLRDYGYTF

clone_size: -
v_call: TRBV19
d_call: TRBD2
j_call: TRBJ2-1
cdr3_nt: TGTGCCAGTAAGGCTAGCGGGATCGATGAGCAGTTCTTC
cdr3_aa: CASKASGIDEQFF

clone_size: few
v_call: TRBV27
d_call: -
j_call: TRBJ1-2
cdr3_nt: TGTGCCAGCAGGGAGGGGTACTATGGCTACACCTTC
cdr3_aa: CASREGYYGYTF

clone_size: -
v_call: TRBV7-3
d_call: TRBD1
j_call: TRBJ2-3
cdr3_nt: TGTGCCAGCAGCCCCCAGACAGGGTTCGCAGATACGCAGTATTTT
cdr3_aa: CASSPQTGFADTQYF

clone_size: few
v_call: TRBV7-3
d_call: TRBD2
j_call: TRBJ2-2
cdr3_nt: TGTGCCAGCAGCTTAAATGGCGGGAGGGGGGAGCTGTTTTTT
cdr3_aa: CASSLNGGRGELFF

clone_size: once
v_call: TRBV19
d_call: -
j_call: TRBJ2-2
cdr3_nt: TGTGCCAGTAGGATACTAGCTCGGACCGGGGAGCTGTTTTTT
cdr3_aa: CASRILARTGELFF

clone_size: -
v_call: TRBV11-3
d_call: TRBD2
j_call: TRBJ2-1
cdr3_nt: TGTGCAAGCAGCTCCGGGACTAGCGGGGGGAATGAGCAGTTCTTC
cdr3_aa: CASSSGTSGGNEQFF

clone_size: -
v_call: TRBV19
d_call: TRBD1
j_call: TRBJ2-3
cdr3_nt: TGTGCCAGTAGTCCAAGGGGAGGGACAGGGGGCGCTGTGACGCAGTATTTT
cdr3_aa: CASSPRGGTGGAVTQYF

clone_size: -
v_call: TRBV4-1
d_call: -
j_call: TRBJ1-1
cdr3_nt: TGCGCCAGCAGCCAACAGGACCTCATTTCGACTGGCCCTGAAGCTTTCTTT
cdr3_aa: CASSQQDLISTGPEAFF

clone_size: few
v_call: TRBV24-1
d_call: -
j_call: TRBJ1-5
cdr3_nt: TGTGCCACCAGTGATTTGACAGGCGATCAGCCCCAGCATTTT
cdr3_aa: CATSDLTGDQPQHF

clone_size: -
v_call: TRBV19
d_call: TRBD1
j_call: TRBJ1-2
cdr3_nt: TGTGCCAGTACCAAGACAGGGGACTATGGCTACACCTTC
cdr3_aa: CASTKTGDYGYTF

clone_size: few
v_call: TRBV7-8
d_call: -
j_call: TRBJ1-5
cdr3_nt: TGTGCCAGCAGCGAAGAGGGGTTCGGCAATCAGCCCCAGCATTTT
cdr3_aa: CASSEEGFGNQPQHF

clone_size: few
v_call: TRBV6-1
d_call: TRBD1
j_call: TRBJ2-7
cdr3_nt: TGTGCCAGCAGCGCGCTGATGGGGACAGGGGTCAGCTCCTACGAGCAGTACTTC
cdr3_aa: CASSALMGTGVSSYEQYF

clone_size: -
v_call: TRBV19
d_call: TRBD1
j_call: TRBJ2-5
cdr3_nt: TGTGCCAGTAGTCCCGACAGGGATCAAGAGACCCAGTACTTC
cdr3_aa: CASSPDRDQETQYF